Below are 25 T cell receptor beta chains sequenced from a single sample in a study of response to subunit inactivated influenza vaccine. From the RT-PCR reads, TCRdb called clonotypes with MiXCR, one entry per CDR3 protein. Among roughly 570,000 distinct CDR3 sequences listed, around 13% were seen once. The sequencing here drew on PBMCs from blood, taken about 6 weeks after vaccination. These receptors were obtained from a man aged 50-60 years who received an inactivated influenza vaccine.

This clonotype was seen only a few times. The chain couples TRBV6-2 or TRBV6-3 to TRBJ1-5, with TRBD1 identical over 9 bases. Germline V gene sequence: CDR1 MNHEY, CDR2 SVGEGT. Germline trimming cut 2 bases from V and 5 bases from J; bases unmatched to any gene: 10. The CDR3 covers 17 residues. The CDR3 DNA reads as TGTGCCAGCAGTTACGGTATTCAGGGACAGGGAGATCAGCCCCAGCATTTT. Residues: CASSYGIQGQGDQPQHF.

V gene TRBV12-3 or TRBV12-4 combines with J gene TRBJ1-1; no firm D call. The germline V and J ends were trimmed by 7 bases and 3 bases, with 9 bases remaining between them. The CDR3 has 12 amino acids. The CDR3 coding sequence is TGTGCCAGCACAGGATGGGACACTGAAGCTTTCTTT. The encoded protein is CASTGWDTEAFF.

This clonotype has a count of ten or more. The CDR3 DNA follows: TGCGCCAGCAGCCAACTTACGGCGGGGATGAACACCGGGGAGCTGTTTTTT. Translating gives CASSQLTAGMNTGELFF. The chain links TRBV4-3 to TRBJ2-2; maybe TRBD2 (6 bases). The V and J ends lost 2 bases and 1 base respectively, with 14 bases between them. Germline V gives CDR1 LGHNA, CDR2 YSLEER. There are 17 residues in the CDR3.

Only a few counts were recorded for this clonotype. This rearrangement joins TRBV7-2 to TRBJ2-7; TRBD1 matches 12 bases. The CDR3 is made up of 16 amino acids. Looked up from germline, CDR1 is SGHTA and CDR2 is FQGNSA. Trimming cost V 6 bases and J 3 bases; bases outside gene matches: 9. DNA for the CDR3: TGTGCCAGCAGTTCCCCCCGGGACAGGGGGCTCTACGAGCAGTACTTC. The encoded protein is CASSSPRDRGLYEQYF.

This clonotype has only a few counts. The rearrangement links TRBV5-1 to TRBJ2-5, with 7 nucleotides matching TRBD2. Per the germline V gene, CDR1 is SGHRS and CDR2 is YFSETQ. V lost 7 bases and J lost 0; bases outside the gene matches: 6. CDR3 length equals 14 residues. In nucleotides, the CDR3 is TGCGCCAGCGACCCTAGCGGTTACCAAGAGACCCAGTACTTC. Residues: CASDPSGYQETQYF. Supplemented by reference TRBV5-1 and TRBJ2-5, the full variable domain reads KAGVTQTPRYLIKTRGQQVTLSCSPISGHRSVSWYQQTPGQGLQFLFEYFSETQRNKGNFPGRFSGRQFSNSRSEMNVSTLELGDSALYLCASDPSGYQETQYFGPGTRLLVL.

This clonotype showed up many times. The chain combines TRBV10-2 with TRBJ2-3; tentatively, D is TRBD2 (6 bases). V lost 6 bases and J 0 bases, leaving 13 bases between the germline ends. The CDR3 has 15 residues. CDR1 is WSHSY, CDR2 SAAADI, per germline. Here the CDR3 DNA reads TGCGCCAGCAGAGTAGAACGGGGGAGCACAGATACGCAGTATTTT. Amino acids: CASRVERGSTDTQYF.

The CDR3 nucleotides read TGTGCCAGCAGTTTACGGGGGGCTGCCACCGGGGAGCTGTTTTTT. It codes for CASSLRGAATGELFF. The chain has TRBV11-1 and TRBJ2-2; D is possibly TRBD2 (7 bases). CDR1 is SGHAT and CDR2 is FQDESV in the germline V gene (reference sequence). The CDR3 is made up of 15 amino acids. The ends were cut back, 6 bases at V and 4 bases at J, with 15 bases in the middle.

This clonotype occurred a few times. The chain joins TRBV7-6 to TRBJ1-1; possibly TRBD1 for D (5 bases). Trimming stripped 3 bases from V and 1 base from J, with 15 bases between. The CDR3 is 16 amino acids. CDR1 and CDR2 from the germline V gene are SGHVS and FNYEAQ. CDR3 sequence (DNA): TGTGCCAGCAGCTTTAATGGTGGCAGGGCGAACACTGAAGCTTTCTTT. It encodes CASSFNGGRANTEAFF. Drawing the rest from reference TRBV7-6 and TRBJ1-1, the complete variable domain is GAGVSQSPRYKVTKRGQDVALRCDPISGHVSLYWYRQALGQGPEFLTYFNYEAQQDKSGLPNDRFSAERPEGSISTLTIQRTEQRDSAMYRCASSFNGGRANTEAFFGQGTRLTVV.

This clonotype occurred a few times. V is TRBV28 and J is TRBJ2-3, with D possibly matching TRBD1 (6 bases). Germline V gives CDR1 MDHEN, CDR2 SYDVKM. The CDR3 has 19 residues. V dropped 3 bases and J dropped 2 bases, with 24 bases sitting between them. The CDR3 DNA sequence: TGTGCCAGCAGTTTTACGTTTGAGGGGGTTCGTCTTCTCACAGATACGCAGTATTTT. As protein: CASSFTFEGVRLLTDTQYF.

This clonotype was counted at least ten times. This sequence joins TRBV29-1 and TRBJ2-7; D is perhaps TRBD2 (5 bases). The germline CDR1 and CDR2 sequences are SQVTM and ANQGSEA. The CDR3 runs to 12 residues. The germline V and J ends were trimmed by 7 bases and 2 bases, with 12 bases remaining between them. CDR3: CSAKLGTYEQYF. The CDR3 nucleotides are TGCAGCGCCAAGCTCGGGACCTACGAGCAGTACTTC.

This chain uses TRBV12-3 or TRBV12-4 with TRBJ2-7; tentative D call: TRBD1 (6 bases). CDR3 size: 14 residues. V shed 7 bases and J shed 0 bases, with 13 bases lying between them. DNA of the CDR3: TGTGCCAGCACCTTGTCAGGGGCCTCCTACGAGCAGTACTTC. It encodes CASTLSGASYEQYF.

This clonotype has a count of ten or more. The junction departs from the called germline gene at one end, perhaps through a read error. The rearrangement links TRBV5-6 to TRBJ2-5; 8 bases agree with TRBD2. The CDR3 is 14 amino acids. The V gene's germline CDR1 is SGHDT and CDR2 YYEEEE. The CDR3 sequence is CASSLGTSQETQYF. The CDR3, as DNA: TGCGCCAGCAGCTTGGGGACTAGCCAAGAGACCCAGTACTTC.

A few counts support this clonotype. The chain recombines TRBV7-8 with TRBJ1-1; D unresolved. Germline CDR1 is SGHVS and CDR2 is FQNEAQ. The CDR3 sequence is 15 residues long. V dropped 1 base and J dropped 0 bases, with 9 bases sitting between them. CDR3 nucleotide sequence: TGTGCCAGCAGCTTAGGTCCCGGGTTGAACACTGAAGCTTTCTTT. Protein sequence: CASSLGPGLNTEAFF.

The chain links TRBV4-2 to TRBJ2-1; D is unclear. With 0 bases removed from V and 10 bases from J, the gap between germline ends came to 19 bases. The CDR3 spans 16 residues. CDR1 and CDR2 from the germline V gene are LGHNA and YNFKEQ. The CDR3 protein is CASSQDRHLGLREQFF. The CDR3 DNA follows: TGTGCCAGCAGCCAAGATCGTCACTTAGGATTGAGAGAGCAGTTCTTC.

This clonotype was observed a handful of times. The chain employs TRBV25-1 and TRBJ2-1; either TRBD1 or TRBD2 may supply D (5 bases each). V shed 1 base and J shed 0 bases, with 10 bases lying between them. Germline lookup yields CDR1 MGHDK and CDR2 SYGVNS. The CDR3 spans 16 residues. The CDR3 loop reads CASSELKGSSYNEQFF. The CDR3 DNA reads as TGTGCCAGCAGTGAATTAAAGGGGAGCTCCTACAATGAGCAGTTCTTC. Looking up the rest from reference TRBV25-1 and TRBJ2-1 gives the full variable domain: EADIYQTPRYLVIGTGKKITLECSQTMGHDKMYWYQQDPGMELHLIHYSYGVNSTEKGDLSSESTVSRIRTEHFPLTLESARPSHTSQYLCASSELKGSSYNEQFFGPGTRLTVL.

In this sample, this clonotype turned up many times. The genes are TRBV6-2 or TRBV6-3 and TRBJ2-6; D is uncertain. CDR3 length: 13 residues. V shed 5 bases and J shed 0 bases, with 2 bases lying between them. Germline-derived CDR1 and CDR2 are MNHEY and SVGEGT. Here the CDR3 DNA reads TGTGCCAGCAGTCGCTCTGGGGCCAACGTCCTGACTTTC. Protein: CASSRSGANVLTF.

The rearrangement joins TRBV4-3 to TRBJ2-2; D is possibly TRBD2 (5 bases). The germline V gene has CDR1 LGHNA and CDR2 YSLEER. The CDR3 is made up of 16 amino acids. V was trimmed by 0 bases and J by 8 bases, leaving 16 bases between them. This CDR3 is CASSQDGRAGPGELFF. The DNA for the CDR3 is TGCGCCAGCAGCCAAGATGGGCGGGCAGGTCCGGGGGAGCTGTTTTTT.

The rearrangement links TRBV20-1 to TRBJ1-2, with D unresolved. Germline CDR1 and CDR2: DFQATT and SNEGSKA (reference sequence). Trimming removed 4 bases from V and 8 bases from J, with 20 bases in between. The CDR3 spans 14 residues. CDR3 sequence: CSAISRGNSGGYTF. The CDR3 bases are TGCAGTGCTATTTCACGAGGAAACTCGGGAGGCTACACCTTC.

There are a few counts of this clonotype. The chain uses TRBV5-6 and TRBJ2-7; 8 bases are shared with TRBD1. The CDR3 runs to 12 residues. With 4 bases clipped from V and 12 bases from J, the junction kept 9 bases outside the gene matches. Germline V CDR1 and CDR2: SGHDT, YYEEEE. CDR3 sequence (DNA): TGTGCCAGCAGCGAAAGAGGGACAGGCCCGTACTTC. It codes for CASSERGTGPYF.

The V gene is TRBV20-1, the J gene TRBJ2-3, with 12 bases aligning to TRBD2. Trimming took 4 bases from V and 2 from J; bases not matched to a gene: 10. CDR1 DFQATT and CDR2 SNEGSKA come from the germline V gene (reference sequence). The CDR3 contains 17 residues. CDR3: CSANLLAGGRFTDTQYF. The CDR3 DNA sequence: TGCAGTGCTAATTTGCTAGCGGGGGGGCGCTTCACAGATACGCAGTATTTT.

This clonotype was seen a handful of times. This chain connects TRBV27 to TRBJ2-1; 10 bases are a match to TRBD2. Trimming removed 0 bases from V and 8 bases from J; junction bases left unmatched: 13. The CDR3 is 18 amino acids. The germline gives CDR1 MNHEY, CDR2 SMNVEV (reference sequence). The CDR3 here is CASSLSGTSALSIDEQFF. CDR3 DNA: TGTGCCAGCAGTTTATCCGGGACTAGCGCGCTTTCCATCGATGAGCAGTTCTTC.

The V and J genes are TRBV24-1 and TRBJ2-7; D may be TRBD1 (6 bases). Germline lookup yields CDR1 KGHDR and CDR2 SFDVKD. V was shortened by 4 bases and J by 3 bases, with 18 bases between the two germline ends. The CDR3 has 16 residues. DNA of the CDR3: TGTGCCACCAGTGAGCCCCAGGGGAAATCCTTCTACGAGCAGTACTTC. Translated, it gives CATSEPQGKSFYEQYF.

V usage is TRBV7-9 and J usage is TRBJ2-7; tentatively, D is TRBD1 (5 bases). Trimming pared 1 base from V and 5 bases from J, leaving 12 bases between. Germline CDR1 SEHNR, CDR2 FQNEAQ (reference sequence). The CDR3 sequence is 14 residues long. CDR3: CASSLGSRANEQYF. The CDR3, as DNA: TGTGCCAGCAGCTTAGGATCCAGGGCCAACGAGCAGTACTTC. The full variable domain, in which reference TRBV7-9 and TRBJ2-7 provide the parts outside the CDR3, is DTGVSQNPRHKITKRGQNVTFRCDPISEHNRLYWYRQTLGQGPEFLTYFQNEAQLEKSRLLSDRFSAERPKGSFSTLEIQRTEQGDSAMYLCASSLGSRANEQYFGPGTRLTVT.

J is TRBJ2-3 and V is TRBV24-1, with D unclear. V lost 7 bases and J lost 2, with 6 bases in between. The CDR3 length is 12 residues. CDR1 is KGHDR, CDR2 SFDVKD, per germline. CDR3 sequence (DNA): TGTGCCACCAGGGGAAACACAGATACGCAGTATTTT. This sequence encodes CATRGNTDTQYF.

This clonotype showed up many times. The CDR3 reads CASRNRGSYEQYF. DNA for the CDR3: TGTGCCAGTAGGAACAGAGGTTCCTACGAGCAGTACTTC. The genes are TRBV19 and TRBJ2-7; unclear D gene. V was clipped by 6 bases and J by 1 base, with 10 bases between them. The CDR3 extends over 13 amino acids. From germline, CDR1 is LNHDA and CDR2 SQIVND (reference sequence).